This T cell receptor (beta chain) is from a study of T cell changes during pregnancy in multiple sclerosis. Germline V gene data show CDR1 as SQVTM and CDR2 as ANQGSEA. Germline trimming cut 5 bases from V and 1 base from J; bases unmatched to any gene: 7. The CDR3 consists of 14 residues. Profiled with immunoSEQ multiplex PCR; TCRdb holds only in-frame clones, not every one. Found here are around 100,000 clones, roughly nine tenths of them singletons; the top ten hold 1.5%. V and J are TRBV29-1 and TRBJ2-5, with 7 bases matching TRBD2. The specimen comprised peripheral blood, sampled in the third trimester of pregnancy. This TCR was recovered from a female donor with multiple sclerosis, enrolled in a pregnancy study. The CDR3 nucleotides read TGCAGCGTTATAGGTCTAGCGGTCCAAGAGACCCAGTACTTC. Its translation: CSVIGLAVQETQYF.